These 30 T cell receptor beta chains were sequenced from one sample in a study of blood T cell repertoires in COVID-19. Data came from immunoSEQ multiplex PCR; TCRdb stores just in-frame clones and leaves some out. The table has 70,000 to 100,000 clones, about 88% seen once; the top ten hold over 2.5%. The specimen sequenced was peripheral blood. The receptors originated from an elderly woman with acute or convalescent COVID-19.

The gene calls are TRBV4-3 and TRBJ2-7; maybe TRBD1 (6 bases). The CDR3 contains 18 residues. Trimming cost V 0 bases and J 2 bases, with 20 bases left between them. Germline V gives CDR1 LGHNA, CDR2 YSLEER. The CDR3 reads CASSQDRHGQGRPYEQYF. CDR3 DNA: TGCGCCAGCAGCCAAGACCGGCATGGGCAGGGGCGTCCCTACGAGCAGTACTTC.

CDR3 region: CASLPLLSHEQYF. The CDR3 bases are TGTGCCAGTCTTCCGTTACTTTCCCACGAGCAGTACTTC. The chain uses TRBV7-2 and TRBJ2-7; no reliable D call. V was trimmed by 9 bases and J by 5 bases, leaving 17 bases between them. The CDR3 spans 13 residues. The germline CDR1 and CDR2 sequences are SGHTA and FQGNSA.

The CDR3 reads CASGLVLLAGGTYNEQFF. CDR3 nucleotides: TGTGCTAGTGGTTTGGTACTGCTAGCGGGAGGTACCTACAATGAGCAGTTCTTC. This chain joins TRBV12-5 and TRBJ2-1, with 11 nucleotides matching TRBD2. The V gene end was trimmed by 0 bases and the J gene end by 2 bases; junction bases not matched to a gene: 6. Per the germline V gene, CDR1 is LGHNT and CDR2 is FRNRAP. The CDR3 has 18 amino acids. Full variable domain (missing parts from reference TRBV12-5 and TRBJ2-1): DARVTQTPRHKVTEMGQEVTMRCQPILGHNTVFWYRQTMMQGLELLAYFRNRAPLDDSGMPKDRFSAEMPDATLATLKIQPSEPRDSAVYFCASGLVLLAGGTYNEQFFGPGTRLTVL.

A few counts support this clone. The rearrangement joins TRBV7-8 to TRBJ2-6, with D possibly being TRBD1 (5 bases). Germline V gene lookup returns CDR1 SGHVS and CDR2 FQNEAQ. Trimming cost V 1 base and J 4 bases, with 17 bases left between them. There are 18 residues in the CDR3. This chain's CDR3 is CASSLVVGVDGGANVLTF. The CDR3 DNA reads TGTGCCAGCAGCTTAGTTGTAGGGGTAGACGGAGGGGCCAACGTCCTGACTTTC.

The CDR3 DNA reads TGTGCCAGCAGTTCGGACAGGAATGAGCAGTTCTTC. This gives the protein CASSSDRNEQFF. The J gene is TRBJ2-1, the V gene TRBV28, with 7 positions matching TRBD1. V shed 4 bases and J 7 bases; nucleotides not matched to a gene: 1. This CDR3 has 12 amino acids. CDR1 is MDHEN, CDR2 SYDVKM, per germline. Complete variable domain (other parts from reference TRBV28 and TRBJ2-1): DVKVTQSSRYLVKRTGEKVFLECVQDMDHENMFWYRQDPGLGLRLIYFSYDVKMKEKGDIPEGYSVSREKKERFSLILESASTNQTSMYLCASSSDRNEQFFGPGTRLTVL.

The J gene is TRBJ1-2, the V gene TRBV18; D remains unclear. Germline assignment: CDR1 KGHSH and CDR2 LQKENI. The CDR3 covers 14 residues. Trimming cost V 6 bases and J 1 base, with 12 bases left between them. Here the CDR3 reads CASSPVGDNYGYTF. CDR3 in DNA: TGTGCCAGCTCCCCCGTGGGCGATAACTATGGCTACACCTTC.

J is TRBJ1-2 and V is TRBV10-3, with D perhaps matching TRBD1 (6 bases). Germline V gene sequence: CDR1 ENHRY, CDR2 SYGVKD. The CDR3 extends over 15 amino acids. The V end lost 2 bases, the J end lost 3 bases, and 13 bases lay between the germline ends. The CDR3 DNA reads TGTGCCATCAGTGAGCGTGGAACAGGGCACTATGGCTACACCTTC. This translates into CAISERGTGHYGYTF.

The chain couples TRBV5-1 to TRBJ1-1; no reliable D call. The CDR3 is 15 residues long. The V and J ends lost 4 bases and 6 bases respectively, with 19 bases between them. Germline V gene lookup returns CDR1 SGHRS and CDR2 YFSETQ. This CDR3 reads CASSTLRSVGSEAFF. In DNA form, the CDR3 reads TGCGCCAGCAGCACCCTTAGGAGCGTTGGCTCTGAAGCTTTCTTT.

The genes are TRBV18 and TRBJ2-1, with 10 nucleotides matching TRBD2. CDR1 KGHSH and CDR2 LQKENI come from the germline V gene. This CDR3 is 15 amino acids long. Trimming at V came to 3 bases and at J to 2 bases, leaving 1 base not matched to a gene. CDR3 in amino acids: CASSPGLAAYNEQFF. Written as DNA, the CDR3 is TGTGCCAGCTCACCCGGACTAGCGGCCTACAATGAGCAGTTCTTC.

The V gene is TRBV5-1, the J gene TRBJ2-7, with TRBD1 identical over 8 bases. CDR1 is SGHRS, CDR2 YFSETQ, per germline. V gave up 5 bases and J gave up 3 bases; unmatched junction bases: 4. CDR3 size: 13 residues. This CDR3 is CASRSGTGYEQYF. As DNA, the CDR3 is TGCGCCAGCAGGTCCGGGACAGGCTACGAGCAGTACTTC. Looking up the rest from reference TRBV5-1 and TRBJ2-7 gives the full variable domain: KAGVTQTPRYLIKTRGQQVTLSCSPISGHRSVSWYQQTPGQGLQFLFEYFSETQRNKGNFPGRFSGRQFSNSRSEMNVSTLELGDSALYLCASRSGTGYEQYFGPGTRLTVT.

The chain links TRBV6-5 to TRBJ1-2, with unresolved D. CDR1 MNHEY and CDR2 SVGAGI come from the germline V gene. CDR3 length: 13 residues. The V end lost 6 bases, the J end lost 8 bases, and 16 bases lay between the germline ends. In DNA, the CDR3 is TGTGCCAGCAGCCTGACAACCGTTAGGGGCTACACCTTC. Its protein is CASSLTTVRGYTF.

The table lists this clone with a count of one. This rearrangement joins TRBV6-2 or TRBV6-3 to TRBJ2-7, with TRBD1 matching 10 bases. Germline CDR1 MNHEY, CDR2 SVGEGT. V lost 0 bases, J lost 5 bases, and 7 bases stayed unmatched. The CDR3 is 16 residues long. CDR3 sequence: CASSYSSGTGVDEQYF. The CDR3 region has the DNA TGTGCCAGCAGTTACTCGAGTGGGACAGGGGTTGACGAGCAGTACTTC.

The chain employs TRBV19 and TRBJ2-1; unclear D gene. The CDR3 is made up of 15 amino acids. The germline V gene encodes CDR1 LNHDA and CDR2 SQIVND (reference sequence). V was clipped by 2 bases and J by 3 bases, with 11 bases between them. Here the CDR3 DNA reads TGTGCCAGTAGTATACAAGGCACAGACTACAATGAGCAGTTCTTC. Its protein product is CASSIQGTDYNEQFF.

The chain has TRBV4-1 and TRBJ2-7; 11 bases agree with TRBD1. The CDR3 covers 16 residues. V lost 1 base and J lost 5; bases outside the gene matches: 7. Germline V gene sequence: CDR1 MGHRA, CDR2 YSYEKL. The CDR3 loop reads CASSQGWGTGGNEQYF. The CDR3 DNA sequence: TGCGCCAGCAGCCAAGGTTGGGGGACAGGGGGGAACGAGCAGTACTTC.

The gene calls are TRBV12-2 and TRBJ2-5; TRBD2 reflects the table's D call only, with no check against the DNA. TRBV12-2 is an annotated pseudogene. CDR3 size: 18 residues. The CDR3 region has the DNA TGTGCAAGTCGCTTCCTCATCCGTCTGGCGGGGGGGAGTGAGACCCAGTACTTC. Its protein is CASRFLIRLAGGSETQYF.

This clone was counted once. This sequence joins TRBV6-2 or TRBV6-3 and TRBJ1-2; TRBD1 matches 7 bases. This CDR3 has 13 residues. Germline values: CDR1 MNHEY, CDR2 SVGEGT. V was pared by 5 bases and J by 4 bases, with 4 bases of the junction left unmatched. This CDR3 reads CASSAQGGYGYTF. Written as DNA, the CDR3 is TGTGCCAGCAGTGCTCAGGGGGGCTATGGCTACACCTTC.

This sequence joins TRBV5-1 and TRBJ2-1; 7 nucleotides match TRBD1. Germline V gene sequence: CDR1 SGHRS, CDR2 YFSETQ. The V gene end was trimmed by 4 bases and the J gene end by 5 bases; junction bases not matched to a gene: 9. This CDR3 is 15 amino acids long. The CDR3 is CASSHRQGSNNEQFF. CDR3 DNA sequence: TGCGCCAGCAGCCATCGACAGGGTTCGAACAATGAGCAGTTCTTC.

The V gene is TRBV10-3, the J gene TRBJ2-6; a weak D match, TRBD1 (7 bases). Trimming cost V 6 bases and J 2 bases, with 14 bases left between them. The germline V gene has CDR1 ENHRY and CDR2 SYGVKD. CDR3 length: 16 amino acids. The CDR3 DNA is TGTGCCATCAGGGGGGCGGGGACAGCTGGGGCCAACGTCCTGACTTTC. It codes for CAIRGAGTAGANVLTF.

This sequence joins TRBV24-1 and TRBJ1-1, with a tentative D call TRBD1 (6 bases). V lost 6 bases and J lost 4, with 11 bases in between. Germline CDR1 is KGHDR and CDR2 is SFDVKD. There are 13 residues in the CDR3. The chain's CDR3 is CATSQTGITEAFF. The CDR3 DNA follows: TGTGCCACCAGTCAAACAGGGATCACTGAAGCTTTCTTT.

The CDR3 nucleotides read TGTGCCAGCTCCTCAACCGGGACAGGGGGTGAAAAACTGTTTTTT. Translation: CASSSTGTGGEKLFF. This rearrangement joins TRBV19 to TRBJ1-4, with TRBD1 matching over 11 bases. The CDR3 covers 15 residues. V was clipped by 9 bases and J by 7 bases; unmatched bases: 10. Germline V gives CDR1 LNHDA, CDR2 SQIVND (reference sequence).

V gene TRBV7-2 combines with J gene TRBJ2-3; no reliable D call. The CDR3 runs 12 residues. Trimming took off 5 bases at V and 2 bases at J, with 5 bases between the two ends. The V gene's germline CDR1 is SGHTA and CDR2 FQGNSA. The CDR3 DNA follows: TGTGCCAGCAGCCCCAACACAGATACGCAGTATTTT. Translating gives CASSPNTDTQYF.

The rearrangement links TRBV5-1 to TRBJ2-1; 7 bases align to TRBD2. This CDR3 is 15 amino acids long. V was clipped by 5 bases and J by 0 bases; unmatched bases: 5. Germline V gene sequence: CDR1 SGHRS, CDR2 YFSETQ. In DNA, the CDR3 is TGCGCCAGCAGATGGGGAGGGTACTCCTACAATGAGCAGTTCTTC. Its translation is CASRWGGYSYNEQFF.

The chain combines TRBV3-1 (or the pseudogene TRBV3-2) with TRBJ2-6; unclear D gene. Germline CDR1 is LGHDT and CDR2 is YNNKEL (reference sequence). Trimming pared 1 base from V and 4 bases from J, leaving 5 bases between. The CDR3 sequence is 14 residues long. The CDR3 DNA sequence: TGTGCCAGCAGCCAAGTCTCCGGGGCCAACGTCCTGACTTTC. It specifies CASSQVSGANVLTF.

This chain links TRBV14 with TRBJ1-1; the D is unclear. Germline loops: CDR1 SGHDN, CDR2 FVKESK. V dropped 0 bases and J dropped 1 base, with 6 bases sitting between them. The CDR3 is 14 residues long. The CDR3 loop reads CASSQETGNTEAFF. Here the CDR3 DNA reads TGTGCCAGCAGCCAAGAAACCGGGAACACTGAAGCTTTCTTT. The variable domain in full, with the rest retrieved from reference TRBV14 and TRBJ1-1, is EAGVTQFPSHSVIEKGQTVTLRCDPISGHDNLYWYRRVMGKEIKFLLHFVKESKQDESGMPNNRFLAERTGGTYSTLKVQPAELEDSGVYFCASSQETGNTEAFFGQGTRLTVV.

This sequence joins TRBV30 and TRBJ1-2; D perhaps matches TRBD1 (5 bases). The CDR3 loop spans 13 amino acids. CDR1 is GTSNPN, CDR2 SVGIG, per germline (reference sequence). V lost 1 base to trimming and J lost 2 bases, with 8 bases between them. The CDR3, as DNA: TGTGCCTGGAGTGCAGGGCAAAACTATGGCTACACCTTC. This translates into CAWSAGQNYGYTF.

The chain has TRBV5-4 and TRBJ1-2, with D perhaps matching TRBD1 (6 bases). V gave up 4 bases and J gave up 8 bases, with 15 bases separating them. The CDR3 has 13 residues. Germline V gene lookup returns CDR1 SGHNT and CDR2 YYREEE (reference sequence). In DNA form, the CDR3 reads TGTGCCAGCAGCCGCCCAGGGGCCGAAGGCTACACCTTC. It translates to CASSRPGAEGYTF.

The V and J genes are TRBV6-5 and TRBJ1-4, with D unresolved. Germline V CDR1 and CDR2: MNHEY, SVGAGI. With 4 bases removed from V and 4 bases from J, the gap between germline ends came to 13 bases. The CDR3 consists of 15 residues. The CDR3 sequence is CASSSLGSINEKLFF. The CDR3 DNA reads as TGTGCCAGCAGTTCGCTTGGTAGTATTAATGAAAAACTGTTTTTT.

This clone was seen only once. The V gene is TRBV7-6, the J gene TRBJ2-7, with 7 bases lining up with TRBD1. Losses at the gene ends were 5 bases for V and 3 bases for J; bases not matched to a gene: 7. The germline CDR1 and CDR2 sequences are SGHVS and FNYEAQ. The CDR3 loop spans 14 amino acids. The CDR3 is CASSTTQGHYEQYF. The CDR3 DNA reads TGTGCCAGCAGCACCACACAGGGGCACTACGAGCAGTACTTC.

This clone was seen only once. The chain links TRBV5-4 to TRBJ2-5; TRBD2 aligns across 13 bases. V trimming: 4 bases; J trimming: 5 bases; junction bases outside the gene matches: 8. CDR3 size: 16 residues. CDR1 and CDR2 from the germline V gene are SGHNT and YYREEE (reference sequence). The CDR3 nucleotides are TGTGCCAGCAGCACTCCGACTAGCGGGGGGTGGGAGACCCAGTACTTC. It codes for CASSTPTSGGWETQYF.

A few counts support this clone. Here the CDR3 reads CASSLSTGGTSPLHF. DNA for the CDR3: TGTGCCAGCAGCTTATCCACAGGGGGGACATCACCCCTCCACTTT. V and J are TRBV7-9 and TRBJ1-6; 8 bases are a match to TRBD1. V gave up 2 bases and J gave up 10 bases; unmatched junction bases: 7. Germline CDR1 SEHNR, CDR2 FQNEAQ (reference sequence). There are 15 residues in the CDR3.